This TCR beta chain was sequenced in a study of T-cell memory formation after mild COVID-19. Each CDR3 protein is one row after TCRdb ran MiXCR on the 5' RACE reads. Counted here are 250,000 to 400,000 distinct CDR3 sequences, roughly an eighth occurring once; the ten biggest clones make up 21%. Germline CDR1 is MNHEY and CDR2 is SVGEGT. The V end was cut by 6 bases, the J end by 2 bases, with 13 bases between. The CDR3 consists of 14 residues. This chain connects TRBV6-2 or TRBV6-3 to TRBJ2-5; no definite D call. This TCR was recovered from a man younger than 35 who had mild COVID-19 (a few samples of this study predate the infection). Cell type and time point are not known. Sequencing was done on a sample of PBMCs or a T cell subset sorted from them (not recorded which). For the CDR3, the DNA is TGTGCCAGCAGCCTACAGAGCCCTCAAGAGACCCAGTACTTC. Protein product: CASSLQSPQETQYF.